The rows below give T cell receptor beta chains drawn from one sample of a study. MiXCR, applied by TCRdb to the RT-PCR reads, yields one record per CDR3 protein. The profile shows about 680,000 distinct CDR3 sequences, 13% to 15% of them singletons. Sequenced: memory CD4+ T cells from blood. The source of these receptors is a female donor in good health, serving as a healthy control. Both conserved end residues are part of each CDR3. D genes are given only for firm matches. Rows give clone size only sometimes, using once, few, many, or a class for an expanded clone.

CDR3 protein: CASSLAELAGGETQYF
CDR3 DNA: TGTGCCAGCAGCTTAGCGGAACTAGCGGGGGGGGAGACCCAGTACTTC
clone size: NA
CDR3 length: 16
V gene: TRBV7-8
D gene: TRBD2
J gene: TRBJ2-5

CDR3 protein: CASSRQQRDIYGYTF
CDR3 DNA: TGTGCCAGCAGTCGGCAACAGCGGGATATCTATGGCTACACCTTC
clone size: NA
CDR3 length: 15
V gene: TRBV27
D gene: NA
J gene: TRBJ1-2

CDR3 protein: CASSPGLYLQETQYF
CDR3 DNA: TGCGCCAGCAGCCCGGGACTATACTTACAAGAGACCCAGTACTTC
clone size: few
CDR3 length: 15
V gene: TRBV4-3
D gene: TRBD2
J gene: TRBJ2-5

CDR3 protein: CATQGGGETQYF
CDR3 DNA: TGTGCCACGCAGGGAGGAGGAGAGACCCAGTACTTC
clone size: few
CDR3 length: 12
V gene: TRBV15
D gene: NA
J gene: TRBJ2-5

CDR3 protein: CASVTSVSTDTQYF
CDR3 DNA: TGTGCCAGCGTCACTAGCGTTAGCACAGATACGCAGTATTTT
clone size: many
CDR3 length: 14
V gene: TRBV7-9
D gene: TRBD2
J gene: TRBJ2-3

CDR3 protein: CSVARDSNTGELFF
CDR3 DNA: TGCAGCGTTGCGAGGGACTCGAACACCGGGGAGCTGTTTTTT
clone size: many
CDR3 length: 14
V gene: TRBV29-1
D gene: NA
J gene: TRBJ2-2

CDR3 protein: CSARDRGLEKLFF
CDR3 DNA: TGCAGTGCTAGGGACAGGGGATTAGAAAAACTGTTTTTT
clone size: few
CDR3 length: 13
V gene: TRBV20-1
D gene: TRBD1
J gene: TRBJ1-4

CDR3 protein: CASSLGAGSLSTEALF
CDR3 DNA: TGTGCCAGCAGCTTAGGGGCAGGGAGCTTGAGCACTGAAGCTTTATTT
clone size: NA
CDR3 length: 16
V gene: TRBV7-9
D gene: NA
J gene: TRBJ1-1

CDR3 protein: CASSFRGAWEKLFF
CDR3 DNA: TGTGCCAGCAGTTTCCGTGGAGCTTGGGAAAAACTGTTTTTT
clone size: few
CDR3 length: 14
V gene: TRBV28
D gene: NA
J gene: TRBJ1-4

CDR3 protein: CASAVRAGKLESYNEQFF
CDR3 DNA: TGCGCCAGCGCGGTTCGGGCAGGGAAGTTGGAGTCCTACAATGAGCAGTTCTTC
clone size: few
CDR3 length: 18
V gene: TRBV5-1
D gene: NA
J gene: TRBJ2-1

CDR3 protein: CSVSGQDWGTEAFF
CDR3 DNA: TGCAGCGTTTCTGGACAGGACTGGGGCACTGAAGCTTTCTTT
clone size: NA
CDR3 length: 14
V gene: TRBV29-1
D gene: TRBD1
J gene: TRBJ1-1

CDR3 protein: CASSPTSGVKYTQYF
CDR3 DNA: TGTGCCAGCAGCCCCACTAGCGGGGTGAAATATACGCAGTATTTT
clone size: NA
CDR3 length: 15
V gene: TRBV12-3/TRBV12-4
D gene: TRBD2
J gene: TRBJ2-3

CDR3 protein: CASRGGGLANEKLFF
CDR3 DNA: TGTGCCAGCAGAGGGGGCGGGTTGGCTAATGAAAAACTGTTTTTT
clone size: NA
CDR3 length: 15
V gene: TRBV12-3/TRBV12-4
D gene: TRBD1
J gene: TRBJ1-4

CDR3 protein: CSARNPREGMNEQFF
CDR3 DNA: TGCAGTGCTAGAAACCCACGGGAGGGCATGAATGAGCAGTTCTTC
clone size: NA
CDR3 length: 15
V gene: TRBV20-1
D gene: TRBD2
J gene: TRBJ2-1

CDR3 protein: CASRLDNDRGRNEQFF
CDR3 DNA: TGTGCCAGCAGGCTAGATAACGACAGGGGACGCAATGAGCAGTTCTTC
clone size: few
CDR3 length: 16
V gene: TRBV7-9
D gene: TRBD1
J gene: TRBJ2-1

CDR3 protein: CASSEVIRTQPQHF
CDR3 DNA: TGTGCCAGCAGTGAAGTAATCAGGACACAGCCCCAGCATTTT
clone size: NA
CDR3 length: 14
V gene: TRBV6-1
D gene: NA
J gene: TRBJ1-5

CDR3 protein: CASSGGGAMYEQYF
CDR3 DNA: TGTGCCAGCAGCGGAGGGGGCGCGATGTACGAGCAGTACTTC
clone size: NA
CDR3 length: 14
V gene: TRBV28
D gene: NA
J gene: TRBJ2-7

CDR3 protein: CASSSGLASTGELFF
CDR3 DNA: TGCGCCAGCAGCTCGGGACTAGCGAGCACCGGGGAGCTGTTTTTT
clone size: few
CDR3 length: 15
V gene: TRBV5-1
D gene: TRBD2
J gene: TRBJ2-2

CDR3 protein: CSARDRSWVLGSTEAFF
CDR3 DNA: TGCAGTGCTAGAGATCGCTCATGGGTATTGGGTTCCACTGAAGCTTTCTTT
clone size: NA
CDR3 length: 17
V gene: TRBV20-1
D gene: NA
J gene: TRBJ1-1